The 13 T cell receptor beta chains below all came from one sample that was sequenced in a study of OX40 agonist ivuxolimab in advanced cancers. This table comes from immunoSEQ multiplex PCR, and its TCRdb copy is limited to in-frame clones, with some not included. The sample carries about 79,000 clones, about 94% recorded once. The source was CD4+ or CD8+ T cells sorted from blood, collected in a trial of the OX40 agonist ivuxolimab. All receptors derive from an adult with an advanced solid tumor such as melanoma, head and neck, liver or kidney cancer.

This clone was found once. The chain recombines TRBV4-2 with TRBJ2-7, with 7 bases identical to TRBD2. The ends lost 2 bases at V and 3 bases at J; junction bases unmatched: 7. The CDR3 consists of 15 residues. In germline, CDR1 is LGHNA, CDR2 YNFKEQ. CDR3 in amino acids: CASSQTLASIYEQYF. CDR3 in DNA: TGTGCCAGCAGCCAAACACTAGCGTCCATCTACGAGCAGTACTTC.

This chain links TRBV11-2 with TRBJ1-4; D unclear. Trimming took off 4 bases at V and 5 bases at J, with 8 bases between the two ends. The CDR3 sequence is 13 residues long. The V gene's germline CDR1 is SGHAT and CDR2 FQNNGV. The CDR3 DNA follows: TGTGCCAGCAGCTCCACAGAGAATGAAAAACTGTTTTTT. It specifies CASSSTENEKLFF.

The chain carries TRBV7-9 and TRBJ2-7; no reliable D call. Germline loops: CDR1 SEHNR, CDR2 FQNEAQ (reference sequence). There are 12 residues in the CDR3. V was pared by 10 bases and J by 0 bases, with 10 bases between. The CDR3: CATSKISYEQYF. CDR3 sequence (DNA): TGTGCCACGTCAAAGATCTCCTACGAGCAGTACTTC.

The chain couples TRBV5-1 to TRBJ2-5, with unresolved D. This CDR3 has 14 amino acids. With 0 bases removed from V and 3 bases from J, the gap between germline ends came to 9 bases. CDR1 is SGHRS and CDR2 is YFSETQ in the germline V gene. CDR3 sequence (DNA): TGCGCCAGCAGCTTGGAGCCAGGAGAAGAGACCCAGTACTTC. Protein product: CASSLEPGEETQYF.

The CDR3 protein is CASSLGQGDYEQYF. CDR3 DNA: TGTGCCAGCAGCTTAGGACAGGGGGACTACGAGCAGTACTTC. The V call is TRBV5-4, the J call TRBJ2-7, with 10 bases identical to TRBD1. The V gene end was trimmed by 2 bases and the J gene end by 3 bases; junction bases not matched to a gene: 2. Germline V gene lookup returns CDR1 SGHNT and CDR2 YYREEE (reference sequence). This CDR3 has 14 residues.

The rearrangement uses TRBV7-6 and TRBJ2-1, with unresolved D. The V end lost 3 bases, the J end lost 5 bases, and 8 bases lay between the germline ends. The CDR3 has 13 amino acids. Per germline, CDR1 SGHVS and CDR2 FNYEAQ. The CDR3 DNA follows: TGTGCCAGCAGCTTGGTAGGGAACAATGAGCAGTTCTTC. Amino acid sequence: CASSLVGNNEQFF. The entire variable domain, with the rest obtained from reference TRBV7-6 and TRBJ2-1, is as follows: GAGVSQSPRYKVTKRGQDVALRCDPISGHVSLYWYRQALGQGPEFLTYFNYEAQQDKSGLPNDRFSAERPEGSISTLTIQRTEQRDSAMYRCASSLVGNNEQFFGPGTRLTVL.

This CDR3 reads CASSQDGGFGQQSDGYTF. DNA of the CDR3: TGCGCCAGCAGCCAAGATGGGGGGTTTGGACAGCAGTCGGATGGCTACACCTTC. The chain carries TRBV4-1 and TRBJ1-2, with D tentatively TRBD1 (6 bases). The CDR3 runs 18 residues. The ends were cut back, 0 bases at V and 6 bases at J, with 23 bases in the middle. Germline CDR1 MGHRA, CDR2 YSYEKL.

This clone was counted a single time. The CDR3 protein is CASRVNDGGTGELFF. CDR3 DNA: TGTGCCAGCAGAGTGAACGATGGGGGCACCGGGGAGCTGTTTTTT. The V call is TRBV6-5, the J call TRBJ2-2; D could derive from TRBD1 or TRBD2 (5 bases each). V shed 6 bases and J shed 4 bases, with 15 bases lying between them. The CDR3 totals 15 residues. Germline loops: CDR1 MNHEY, CDR2 SVGAGI.

Here the CDR3 DNA reads TGTGCCAGCAGTTGGTCAGCGGGAGTTCTAGATACGCAGTATTTT. Its translation: CASSWSAGVLDTQYF. This sequence joins TRBV27 and TRBJ2-3; the match to TRBD2 covers 8 bases. The trim removed 4 bases at V and 5 bases at J, leaving 8 bases unmatched. The CDR3 consists of 15 residues. The germline V gene has CDR1 MNHEY and CDR2 SMNVEV (reference sequence).

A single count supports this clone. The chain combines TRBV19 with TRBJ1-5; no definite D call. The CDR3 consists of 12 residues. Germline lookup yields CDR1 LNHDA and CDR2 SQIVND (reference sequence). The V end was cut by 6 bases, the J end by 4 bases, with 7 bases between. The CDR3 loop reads CASSFTNQPQHF. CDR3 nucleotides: TGTGCCAGTAGCTTTACAAATCAGCCCCAGCATTTT. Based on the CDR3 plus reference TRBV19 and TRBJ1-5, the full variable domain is DGGITQSPKYLFRKEGQNVTLSCEQNLNHDAMYWYRQDPGQGLRLIYYSQIVNDFQKGDIAEGYSVSREKKESFPLTVTSAQKNPTAFYLCASSFTNQPQHFGDGTRLSIL.

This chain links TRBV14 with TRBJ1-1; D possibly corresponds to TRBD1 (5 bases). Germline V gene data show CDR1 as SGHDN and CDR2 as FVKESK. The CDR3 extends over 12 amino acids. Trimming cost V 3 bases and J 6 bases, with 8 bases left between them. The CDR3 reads CASSQEGPEAFF. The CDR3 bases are TGTGCCAGCAGCCAGGAGGGACCTGAAGCTTTCTTT.

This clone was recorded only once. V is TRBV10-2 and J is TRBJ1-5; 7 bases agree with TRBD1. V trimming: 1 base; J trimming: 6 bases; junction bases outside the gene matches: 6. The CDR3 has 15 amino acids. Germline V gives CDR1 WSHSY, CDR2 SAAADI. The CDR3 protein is CASSEFPGGSQPQHF. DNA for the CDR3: TGCGCCAGCAGTGAGTTCCCAGGGGGGAGTCAGCCCCAGCATTTT.

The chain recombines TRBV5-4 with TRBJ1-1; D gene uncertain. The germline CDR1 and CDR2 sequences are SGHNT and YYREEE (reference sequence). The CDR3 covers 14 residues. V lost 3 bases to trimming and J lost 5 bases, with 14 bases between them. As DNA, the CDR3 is TGTGCCAGCAGCTACCGCGCGATGGGGACTGAAGCTTTCTTT. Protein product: CASSYRAMGTEAFF.